These 26 T cell receptor beta chains were sequenced from one sample in a study of PD-1 blockade in classical Hodgkin lymphoma (TCRdb year 2020). The sample's time point label is to be understood as: cycle 2 day 1 (C2D1) of nivolumab. Every trial patient had relapsed following autologous stem cell transplantation, and prior brentuximab vedotin exposure was what differed among cohorts A, B and C. Library preparation was by the immunoSEQ multiplex PCR assay. Here the immuneACCESS table is served through TCRdb, limited to in-frame sequences with V and J called. Missing clones are a known gap in these copies; in checked studies unresolved V genes cover under half, and the rest lacks a known reason. This sample is represented by around 30,000 clones; 70% of them were singletons. The biggest ten clones account for around 15% of the sample. Material: peripheral blood mononuclear cells (PBMCs), obtained before the second cycle of nivolumab. These receptors were taken from a human donor with classical Hodgkin lymphoma.

The gene calls are TRBV27 and TRBJ1-2; D might be TRBD1 (5 bases). The V end was cut by 5 bases, the J end by 7 bases, with 23 bases between. This CDR3 is 16 amino acids long. Germline loops: CDR1 MNHEY, CDR2 SMNVEV (reference sequence). This chain's CDR3 is CASSKGISGPDGGYTF. The CDR3 DNA reads as TGTGCCAGCAGTAAGGGGATCTCCGGGCCTGACGGTGGCTACACCTTC.

This clone was detected a few times. The CDR3 sequence: CAISFSRDRVAITSTDTQYF. The CDR3 DNA is TGTGCCATCAGTTTTTCGCGGGACAGAGTGGCCATCACTAGCACAGATACGCAGTATTTT. The genes are TRBV10-3 and TRBJ2-3, with TRBD1 as a possible D gene (7 bases). Germline CDR1 is ENHRY and CDR2 is SYGVKD. The CDR3 loop spans 20 amino acids. Trimming removed 5 bases from V and 0 bases from J, with 27 bases in between.

The rearrangement links TRBV7-3 to TRBJ2-4, with D perhaps matching TRBD2 (6 bases). V was shortened by 4 bases and J by 0 bases, with 16 bases between the two germline ends. The CDR3 contains 17 residues. Germline lookup yields CDR1 SGHTA and CDR2 FQGTGA. CDR3 nucleotide sequence: TGTGCCAGCAGCTCCAACCCCGGGACTGTAGCCAAAAACATTCAGTACTTC. Translation gives CASSSNPGTVAKNIQYF.

The J gene is TRBJ1-5, the V gene TRBV28; D not resolved. Germline assignment: CDR1 MDHEN and CDR2 SYDVKM. V shed 5 bases and J shed 4 bases, with 15 bases lying between them. The CDR3 has 15 residues. DNA of the CDR3: TGTGCCAGCAGTGCGATAGGCGGTACGAATCAGCCCCAGCATTTT. Protein: CASSAIGGTNQPQHF.

A single count supports this clone. The J gene is TRBJ2-7, the V gene TRBV4-3, with 12 bases that match TRBD2. Trimming at V came to 6 bases and at J to 4 bases, leaving 4 bases not matched to a gene. CDR3 size: 14 residues. Germline V CDR1 and CDR2: LGHNA, YSLEER. The CDR3 coding sequence is TGCGCCAGCAGTTTCGGACTAGCGGGGTACGAGCAGTACTTC. It is translated as CASSFGLAGYEQYF.

The rearrangement uses TRBV5-1 and TRBJ2-3; 7 bases are a match to TRBD2. Trimming cost V 3 bases and J 2 bases; bases outside gene matches: 9. The CDR3 sequence is 16 residues long. Per germline, CDR1 SGHRS and CDR2 YFSETQ. CDR3 nucleotides: TGCGCCAGCAGCTCCTTCGCGGGGGACCACACAGATACGCAGTATTTT. It yields the protein CASSSFAGDHTDTQYF.

As regards this clone: Relative to the germline gene, one junction end is altered; a read error may explain this. This sequence joins TRBV4-3 and TRBJ1-2; no definite D call. CDR3 length: 13 amino acids. Germline V CDR1 and CDR2: LGHNA, YSLEER. The CDR3 coding sequence is TGCGCCAGCAGCAAAGATACTATCTATGGCTACACCTTC. Its translation is CASSKDTIYGYTF.

The genes are TRBV6-1 and TRBJ1-4, with 8 bases fitting TRBD1. J was trimmed by 6 bases and V by 4 bases; bases with no gene match: 13. The CDR3 extends over 17 amino acids. Germline values: CDR1 MNHNS, CDR2 SASEGT. The CDR3 DNA is TGTGCCAGCAGTGGGGACAGGTCCCCCCCATATCATGAAAAACTGTTTTTT. Protein: CASSGDRSPPYHEKLFF.

This clone was seen a single time. The J gene is TRBJ2-7, the V gene TRBV6-5, with 8 bases that match TRBD1. The CDR3 spans 15 residues. Germline CDR1 MNHEY, CDR2 SVGAGI. Trimming took 0 bases from V and 5 from J; bases not matched to a gene: 6. CDR3 sequence: CASSYSGTGVHEQYF. CDR3 bases: TGTGCCAGCAGTTACTCCGGGACAGGTGTCCACGAGCAGTACTTC.

The V gene is TRBV13, the J gene TRBJ1-1; 9 nucleotides agree with TRBD1. The germline V gene has CDR1 PRHDT and CDR2 FYEKMQ (reference sequence). There are 15 residues in the CDR3. V was pared by 0 bases and J by 2 bases, with 1 base of the junction left unmatched. This CDR3 is CASSLGTGGNTEAFF. Written as DNA, the CDR3 is TGTGCCAGCAGCTTAGGAACAGGGGGCAACACTGAAGCTTTCTTT. The variable domain in full, completed from reference TRBV13 and TRBJ1-1, reads AAGVIQSPRHLIKEKRETATLKCYPIPRHDTVYWYQQGPGQDPQFLISFYEKMQSDKGSIPDRFSAQQFSDYHSELNMSSLELGDSALYFCASSLGTGGNTEAFFGQGTRLTVV.

This clone has more than one count but fewer than ten. The J gene is TRBJ2-2, the V gene TRBV4-2; D is possibly TRBD1 or TRBD2 (5 bases each). Germline V gives CDR1 LGHNA, CDR2 YNFKEQ. The V end was cut by 4 bases, the J end by 4 bases, with 16 bases between. The CDR3 is made up of 16 amino acids. The CDR3 here is CASSRGKRKLTGELFF. For the CDR3, the DNA is TGTGCCAGCAGCCGGGGGAAGCGGAAACTCACCGGGGAGCTGTTTTTT.

This chain joins TRBV4-3 and TRBJ1-2; D gene unclear. CDR1 is LGHNA, CDR2 YSLEER, per germline. Trimming stripped 0 bases from V and 8 bases from J, with 10 bases between. The CDR3 sequence is 13 residues long. CDR3 region: CASSQDRVGGYTF. CDR3 DNA sequence: TGCGCCAGCAGCCAAGACCGGGTAGGGGGCTACACCTTC.

The gene calls are TRBV10-2 and TRBJ1-1; D remains unclear. Trimming took off 3 bases at V and 3 bases at J, with 14 bases between the two ends. Germline CDR1 reads WSHSY; CDR2 reads SAAADI. This CDR3 comprises 15 residues. CDR3 loop: CASSDIGPRDTEAFF. CDR3 bases: TGCGCCAGCAGTGATATAGGCCCACGAGACACTGAAGCTTTCTTT.

This clone came up a few times. V and J are TRBV6-1 and TRBJ2-3; D is perhaps TRBD1 (6 bases). The CDR3 is 15 residues long. The V end was cut by 6 bases, the J end by 1 base, with 14 bases between. Germline-derived CDR1 and CDR2 are MNHNS and SASEGT. The CDR3 is CASSEKGVGTDTQYF. The CDR3 DNA is TGTGCCAGCAGCGAGAAGGGGGTAGGCACAGATACGCAGTATTTT.

The CDR3 DNA sequence: TGTGCCAGCAGCCCGCGTGGAGGCGGGGGAGAGACCCAGTACTTC. Its protein product is CASSPRGGGGETQYF. J is TRBJ2-5 and V is TRBV5-4, with 7 bases fitting TRBD2. CDR3 length equals 15 residues. The junction had 10 bases not matched to a gene; V was cut back by 4 bases and J by 4 bases. Looked up from germline, CDR1 is SGHNT and CDR2 is YYREEE (reference sequence).

The chain carries TRBV19 and TRBJ2-3, with a weak D call TRBD2 (5 bases). CDR1 and CDR2 (germline): LNHDA, SQIVND (reference sequence). This CDR3 is 13 amino acids long. V was shortened by 8 bases and J by 5 bases, with 14 bases between the two germline ends. The CDR3 reads CASDRGWGDTQYF. As DNA, the CDR3 is TGTGCCAGTGACCGGGGTTGGGGAGATACGCAGTATTTT. The variable domain in full, with the rest retrieved from reference TRBV19 and TRBJ2-3, is DGGITQSPKYLFRKEGQNVTLSCEQNLNHDAMYWYRQDPGQGLRLIYYSQIVNDFQKGDIAEGYSVSREKKESFPLTVTSAQKNPTAFYLCASDRGWGDTQYFGPGTRLTVL.

This chain uses TRBV10-3 with TRBJ1-1; D may be TRBD1 (6 bases). The length of the CDR3 is 14 residues. V was pared by 10 bases and J by 1 base, with 16 bases between. The V gene's germline CDR1 is ENHRY and CDR2 SYGVKD. The CDR3 sequence: CATGKGGRNTEAFF. The CDR3 nucleotides are TGTGCCACCGGGAAGGGGGGGAGGAACACTGAAGCTTTCTTT.

This clone was seen a handful of times. The chain has TRBV27 and TRBJ2-7; D uncertain. CDR3 length: 15 residues. The germline gives CDR1 MNHEY, CDR2 SMNVEV (reference sequence). V lost 4 bases to trimming and J lost 3 bases, with 16 bases between them. CDR3 protein: CASSYSSESGYEQYF. In DNA form, the CDR3 reads TGTGCCAGCAGTTACAGTTCGGAGTCGGGCTACGAGCAGTACTTC.

This clone has only one observation. The J gene is TRBJ1-4, the V gene TRBV28; 8 bases fit TRBD1. The CDR3 totals 15 residues. Losses at the gene ends were 3 bases for V and 7 bases for J; bases not matched to a gene: 7. In germline, CDR1 is MDHEN, CDR2 SYDVKM. The chain's CDR3 is CASSLGGQGGEKLFF. CDR3 sequence (DNA): TGTGCCAGCAGTTTGGGTGGACAGGGTGGTGAAAAACTGTTTTTT.

J is TRBJ2-7 and V is TRBV28; TRBD1 might be the D (7 bases). V lost 6 bases and J 3 bases, leaving 15 bases between the germline ends. Germline V CDR1 and CDR2: MDHEN, SYDVKM. There are 14 residues in the CDR3. CDR3 nucleotides: TGTGCCAGCAGCCAGGGGGGACCCTACTACGAGCAGTACGTC. Its protein is CASSQGGPYYEQYV.

The chain uses TRBV7-6 and TRBJ1-6; tentatively, D is TRBD1 (5 bases). The CDR3 contains 16 residues. The V gene's germline CDR1 is SGHVS and CDR2 FNYEAQ. The V end was cut by 5 bases, the J end by 9 bases, with 20 bases between. CDR3 in amino acids: CASSIAAGERSSPLHF. The CDR3 nucleotides read TGTGCCAGCAGCATCGCCGCGGGGGAAAGGAGTTCACCCCTCCACTTT.

The gene calls are TRBV5-1 and TRBJ1-2; D is perhaps TRBD1 (5 bases). With 0 bases removed from V and 8 bases from J, the gap between germline ends came to 8 bases. CDR1 and CDR2 from the germline V gene are SGHRS and YFSETQ. The length of the CDR3 is 12 residues. The DNA of the CDR3 is TGCGCCAGCAGCTTGGGGGGACGCGGCTACACCTTC. Its translation is CASSLGGRGYTF.

The J gene is TRBJ2-7, the V gene TRBV2; D is unclear. The CDR3 extends over 12 amino acids. Germline V lookup: CDR1 SNHLY, CDR2 FYNNEI. Trimming removed 4 bases at V and 4 bases at J, with 8 bases between. Written as DNA, the CDR3 is TGTGCCAGCAGTGTGGAGCTGTACGAGCAGTACTTC. This sequence encodes CASSVELYEQYF.

This clone was seen only once. The chain uses TRBV5-1 and TRBJ2-3, with a possible D match to TRBD2 (6 bases). The V end lost 7 bases, the J end lost 9 bases, and 15 bases lay between the germline ends. The germline gives CDR1 SGHRS, CDR2 YFSETQ. This CDR3 is 12 amino acids long. The DNA of the CDR3 is TGCGCCAGCTTCCGGGACTCCCACACGCAGTATTTT. Protein product: CASFRDSHTQYF.

This chain connects TRBV21-1 to TRBJ2-3. TRBV21-1 is an annotated pseudogene. This CDR3 contains 10 residues. The CDR3 loop is CASSKPTQYF. The CDR3 bases are TGTGCCAGCAGCAAACCTACGCAGTATTTT.

This sequence joins TRBV5-3 and TRBJ2-1; D remains ambiguous. TRBV5-3 is identified as an open reading frame with a role that is uncertain. This CDR3 has 15 amino acids. V was cut by 0 bases and J by 3 bases, with 10 bases left in between. The CDR3 protein is CARSLAEYRYNEQFF. The CDR3 DNA follows: TGTGCCAGAAGCTTGGCGGAGTACCGCTACAATGAGCAGTTCTTC.